This T cell receptor beta chain is drawn from a study of Graves' ophthalmopathy and Graves' hyperthyroidism. Ophthalmopathy cases showed moderate-to-severe activity, scoring CAS ≥3 and NOSPECS ≥4, with duration under 3 months. Serum thyroxine and TRAb, along with clinical symptoms, thyroid ultrasound and orbital computed tomography, were what diagnosis relied on. The CDR3 is 12 amino acids. V was trimmed by 0 bases and J by 4 bases, leaving 4 bases between them. Germline CDR1 is SGHRS and CDR2 is YFSETQ. Researchers took RNA transcripts and amplified TCR beta CDR3 regions from them. RT-PCR with HTBI primers came first, then second-round multiplex PCR. MiXCR, run by TCRdb on the multiplex PCR reads, gives a single entry per CDR3 protein. Counted here are tens of thousands of distinct CDR3 sequences, under 65% occurring once; the ten biggest clones make up 18%.

This rearrangement joins TRBV5-1 to TRBJ1-2; D remains ambiguous. Sequenced input: peripheral blood. This TCR was sampled from an adult man with Graves' ophthalmopathy. CDR3 protein: CASSLGRYGYTF. CDR3 bases: TGCGCCAGCAGCTTGGGGCGCTATGGCTACACCTTC.